The 11 T cell receptor beta chains in this list originate from one sample, sequenced in a study of blood T cell repertoires in COVID-19. TCRdb keeps only in-frame clones here, not all; method: immunoSEQ multiplex PCR. Of hundreds of thousands of clones listed, around 90% are singletons. What was sequenced was peripheral blood. These receptors originate from a man aged 60-69 years who had recovered from COVID-19.

V usage is TRBV10-3 and J usage is TRBJ2-7; TRBD1 aligns across 11 bases. The CDR3 consists of 15 residues. J lost 0 bases, V lost 6 bases, and 4 bases had no gene match. From germline, CDR1 is ENHRY and CDR2 SYGVKD. This chain's CDR3 is CAIRDGTGGSYEQYF. As DNA, the CDR3 is TGTGCCATCAGGGATGGGACAGGGGGCTCCTACGAGCAGTACTTC.

The CDR3 sequence: CASSLVRGGLTHQETQYF. As DNA, the CDR3 is TGCGCCAGCAGCTTGGTGCGGGGGGGTTTAACCCACCAAGAGACCCAGTACTTC. The chain links TRBV5-1 to TRBJ2-5, with 9 bases lining up with TRBD2. Germline V gene data show CDR1 as SGHRS and CDR2 as YFSETQ. Germline trimming cut 0 bases from V and 0 bases from J; bases unmatched to any gene: 9. This CDR3 contains 18 residues.

This rearrangement joins TRBV4-3 to TRBJ2-1, with unresolved D. The CDR3 spans 15 residues. Trimming took off 0 bases at V and 5 bases at J, with 11 bases between the two ends. Germline lookup yields CDR1 LGHNA and CDR2 YSLEER. This CDR3 is CASSQELGNNNEQFF. CDR3 sequence (DNA): TGCGCCAGCAGCCAAGAACTGGGCAACAACAATGAGCAGTTCTTC.

The chain couples TRBV7-8 to TRBJ2-5; D perhaps matches TRBD1 (5 bases). The germline CDR1 and CDR2 sequences are SGHVS and FQNEAQ. V was trimmed by 5 bases and J by 10 bases, leaving 17 bases between them. The CDR3 runs to 13 residues. The CDR3 spells CASSLGQNPLQYF. The DNA of the CDR3 is TGTGCCAGCAGCCTAGGACAAAACCCCCTCCAGTACTTC. The entire variable domain, with the rest obtained from reference TRBV7-8 and TRBJ2-5, is as follows: GAGVSQSPRYKVAKRGQDVALRCDPISGHVSLFWYQQALGQGPEFLTYFQNEAQLDKSGLPSDRFFAERPEGSVSTLKIQRTQQEDSAVYLCASSLGQNPLQYFGPGTRLLVL.

The chain employs TRBV10-3 and TRBJ2-7; 9 nucleotides agree with TRBD1. V lost 3 bases to trimming and J lost 4 bases; unmatched junction nucleotides: 7. The CDR3 loop spans 15 amino acids. Germline CDR1 reads ENHRY; CDR2 reads SYGVKD. Written as DNA, the CDR3 is TGTGCCATCAGTGAAAGGACAGGGGCGTCTTACGAGCAGTACTTC. It specifies CAISERTGASYEQYF.

The chain combines TRBV3-1 (or the pseudogene TRBV3-2) with TRBJ2-7; D uncertain. The CDR3 contains 13 residues. Trimming cost V 4 bases and J 4 bases, with 11 bases left between them. The germline CDR1 and CDR2 sequences are LGHDT and YNNKEL (reference sequence). The CDR3 protein is CASSPRLLYEQYF. For the CDR3, the DNA is TGTGCCAGCAGCCCACGACTTCTGTACGAGCAGTACTTC.

V is TRBV19 and J is TRBJ2-7; 11 bases are a match to TRBD1. CDR1 and CDR2 (germline): LNHDA, SQIVND (reference sequence). CDR3 size: 16 residues. J was trimmed by 2 bases and V by 4 bases; bases with no gene match: 7. The CDR3: CASSTGGDRGTYEQYF. In DNA form, the CDR3 reads TGTGCCAGTAGTACCGGGGGGGACAGGGGGACCTACGAGCAGTACTTC.

The count of this clone is one. V usage is TRBV18 and J usage is TRBJ1-1; no reliable D call. CDR3 length: 13 residues. Germline CDR1 is KGHSH and CDR2 is LQKENI. The V end lost 2 bases, the J end lost 1 base, and 5 bases lay between the germline ends. This CDR3 reads CASSPVWNTEAFF. CDR3 DNA: TGTGCCAGCTCACCAGTATGGAACACTGAAGCTTTCTTT.

V and J are TRBV6-5 and TRBJ2-1; TRBD1 might be the D (6 bases). Germline CDR1 MNHEY, CDR2 SVGAGI. The ends were cut back, 2 bases at V and 4 bases at J, with 15 bases in the middle. The CDR3 is made up of 16 amino acids. CDR3 amino acids: CASSYTLSTGYNEQFF. CDR3 nucleotide sequence: TGTGCCAGCAGTTACACCCTATCTACAGGGTACAATGAGCAGTTCTTC.

The chain joins TRBV5-1 to TRBJ2-1, with 9 bases lining up with TRBD2. The V segment lost 1 base and the J segment 3 bases; nucleotides outside the gene matches: 2. The CDR3 spans 15 residues. Per the germline V gene, CDR1 is SGHRS and CDR2 is YFSETQ. For the CDR3, the DNA is TGCGCCAGCAGCTTGACTAGCGGGTTCTACAATGAGCAGTTCTTC. This codes for CASSLTSGFYNEQFF.

The gene calls are TRBV27 and TRBJ1-3; the D gene is possibly TRBD1 (6 bases). The CDR3 length is 15 residues. Germline V gene lookup returns CDR1 MNHEY and CDR2 SMNVEV (reference sequence). V was clipped by 7 bases and J by 5 bases, with 18 bases between them. In DNA form, the CDR3 reads TGTGCCAGCAAGGAAGGATCAGGGGCCAGAAACACCATATATTTT. Translating gives CASKEGSGARNTIYF.